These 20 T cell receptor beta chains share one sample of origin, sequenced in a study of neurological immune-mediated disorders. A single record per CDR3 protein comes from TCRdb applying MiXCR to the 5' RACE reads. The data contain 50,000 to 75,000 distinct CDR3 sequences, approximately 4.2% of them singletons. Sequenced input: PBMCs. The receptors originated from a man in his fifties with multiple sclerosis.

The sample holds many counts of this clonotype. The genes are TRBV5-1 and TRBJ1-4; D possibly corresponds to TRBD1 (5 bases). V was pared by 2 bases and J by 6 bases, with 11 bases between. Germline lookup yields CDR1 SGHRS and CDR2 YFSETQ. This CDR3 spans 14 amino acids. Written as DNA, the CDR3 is TGCGCCAGCAGCTTCGGGGGAGGGGATGAAAAACTGTTTTTT. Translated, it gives CASSFGGGDEKLFF.

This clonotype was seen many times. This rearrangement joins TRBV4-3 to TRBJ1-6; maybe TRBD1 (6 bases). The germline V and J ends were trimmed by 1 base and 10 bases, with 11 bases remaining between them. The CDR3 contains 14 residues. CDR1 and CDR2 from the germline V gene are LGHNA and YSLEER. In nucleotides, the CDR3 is TGCGCCAGCAGCCAAGCGTGGGACAACTCACCCCTCCACTTT. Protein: CASSQAWDNSPLHF.

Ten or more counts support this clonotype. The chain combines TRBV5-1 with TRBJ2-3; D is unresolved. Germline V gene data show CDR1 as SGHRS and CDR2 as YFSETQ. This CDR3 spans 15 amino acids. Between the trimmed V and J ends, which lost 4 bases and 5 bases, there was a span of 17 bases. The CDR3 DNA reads TGCGCCAGCAGCACCGATTGGGTTCGTATAGATACGCAGTATTTT. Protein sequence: CASSTDWVRIDTQYF.

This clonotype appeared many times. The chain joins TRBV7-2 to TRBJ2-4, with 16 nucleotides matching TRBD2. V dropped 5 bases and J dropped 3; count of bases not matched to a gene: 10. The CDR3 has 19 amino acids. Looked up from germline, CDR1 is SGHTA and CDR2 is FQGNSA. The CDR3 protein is CASSHKGLAGGPGKNIQYF. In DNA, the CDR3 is TGTGCCAGCAGCCATAAGGGACTAGCGGGGGGGCCTGGCAAAAACATTCAGTACTTC.

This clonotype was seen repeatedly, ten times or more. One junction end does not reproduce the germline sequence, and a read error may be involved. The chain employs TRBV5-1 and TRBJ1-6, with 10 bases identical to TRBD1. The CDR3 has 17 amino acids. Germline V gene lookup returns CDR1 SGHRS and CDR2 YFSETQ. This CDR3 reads CASSPPGQGVGNSPLNF. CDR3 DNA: TGCGCCAGCAGCCCGCCCGGACAGGGGGTAGGAAATTCACCCCTCAACTTT.

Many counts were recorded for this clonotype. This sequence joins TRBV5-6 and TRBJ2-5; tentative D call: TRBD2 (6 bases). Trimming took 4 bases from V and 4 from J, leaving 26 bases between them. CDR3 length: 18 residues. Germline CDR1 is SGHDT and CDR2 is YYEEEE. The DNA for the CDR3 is TGTGCCAGCAGCCCGGAGGGTGGGTCCCACTCCTGGGGAGAGACCCAGTACTTC. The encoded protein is CASSPEGGSHSWGETQYF.

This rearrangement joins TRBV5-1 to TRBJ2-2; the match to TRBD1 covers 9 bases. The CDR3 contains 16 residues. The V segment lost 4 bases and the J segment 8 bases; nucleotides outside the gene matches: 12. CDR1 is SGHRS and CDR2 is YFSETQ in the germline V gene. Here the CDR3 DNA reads TGCGCCAGCAGCCCCGGGACAGGGATCCGAGGGGGGGAGCTGTTTTTT. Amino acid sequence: CASSPGTGIRGGELFF.

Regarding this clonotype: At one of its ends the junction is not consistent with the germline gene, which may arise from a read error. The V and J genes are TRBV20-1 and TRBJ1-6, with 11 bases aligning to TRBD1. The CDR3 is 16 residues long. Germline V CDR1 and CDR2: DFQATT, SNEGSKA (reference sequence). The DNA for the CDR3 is TGCAGTGCTATTCAGGCGGACAGGGGGCGGAATTCACCCCTCAACTTT. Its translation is CSAIQADRGRNSPLNF.

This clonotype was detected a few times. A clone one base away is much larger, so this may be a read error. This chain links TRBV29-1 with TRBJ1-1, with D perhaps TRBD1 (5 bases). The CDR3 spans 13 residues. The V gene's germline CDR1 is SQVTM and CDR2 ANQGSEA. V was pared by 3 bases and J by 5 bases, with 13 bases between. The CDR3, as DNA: TGCAGCGTTGATAACGGGACCAGGACTGAAGCTTTCTTT. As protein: CSVDNGTRTEAFF.

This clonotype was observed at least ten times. In DNA form, the CDR3 reads TGCAGTGCCGTCACAGGGGCGCGTGAGGGAGGCTACACCTTC. It translates to CSAVTGAREGGYTF. This sequence joins TRBV20-1 and TRBJ1-2, with 7 bases fitting TRBD1. Looked up from germline, CDR1 is DFQATT and CDR2 is SNEGSKA (reference sequence). J was trimmed by 8 bases and V by 6 bases; bases with no gene match: 15. The CDR3 sequence is 14 residues long.

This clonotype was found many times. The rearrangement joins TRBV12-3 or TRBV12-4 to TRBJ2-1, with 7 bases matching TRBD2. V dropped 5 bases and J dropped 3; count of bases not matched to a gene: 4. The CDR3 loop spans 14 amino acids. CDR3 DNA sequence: TGTGCCAGCAGTCGACGCGGGAGCTACAATGAGCAGTTCTTC. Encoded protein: CASSRRGSYNEQFF.

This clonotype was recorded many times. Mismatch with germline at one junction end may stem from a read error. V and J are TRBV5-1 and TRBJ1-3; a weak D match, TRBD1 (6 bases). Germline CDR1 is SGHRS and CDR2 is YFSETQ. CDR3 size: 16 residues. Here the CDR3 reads CASSSGQRASGKTIYF. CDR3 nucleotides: TGCGCCAGCAGCTCTGGACAGAGGGCCTCTGGAAAAACCATATATTTT.

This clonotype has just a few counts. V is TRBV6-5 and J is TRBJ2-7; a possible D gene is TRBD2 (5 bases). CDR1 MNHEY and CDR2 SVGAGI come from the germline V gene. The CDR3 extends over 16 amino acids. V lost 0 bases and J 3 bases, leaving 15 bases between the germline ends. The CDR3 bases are TGTGCCAGCAGTTACTCGGGAAGAGGGCAGATCTACGAGCAGTACTTC. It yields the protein CASSYSGRGQIYEQYF.

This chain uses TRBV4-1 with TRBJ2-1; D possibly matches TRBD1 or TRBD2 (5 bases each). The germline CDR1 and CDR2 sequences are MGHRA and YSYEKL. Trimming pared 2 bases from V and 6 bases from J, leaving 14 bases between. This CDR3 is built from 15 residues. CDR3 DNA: TGCGCCAGCAGCCAACCCCCGGGGACGGCCAATGAGCAGTTCTTC. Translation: CASSQPPGTANEQFF.

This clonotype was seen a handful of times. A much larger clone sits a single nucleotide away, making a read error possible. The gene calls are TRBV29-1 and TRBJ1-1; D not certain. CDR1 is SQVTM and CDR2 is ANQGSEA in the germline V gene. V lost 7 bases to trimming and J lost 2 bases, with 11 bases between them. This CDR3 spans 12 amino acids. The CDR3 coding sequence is TGCAGCGCTGGGTCGCACAACACTGAAGCTTTCTTT. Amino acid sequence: CSAGSHNTEAFF.

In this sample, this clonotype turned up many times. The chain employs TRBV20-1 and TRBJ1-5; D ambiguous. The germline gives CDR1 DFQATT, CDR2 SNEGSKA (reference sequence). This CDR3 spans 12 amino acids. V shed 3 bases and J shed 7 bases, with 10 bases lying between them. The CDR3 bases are TGCAGTGCTAGTGTGTCGGAGCAGCCCCAGCATTTT. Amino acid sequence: CSASVSEQPQHF.

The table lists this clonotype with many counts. CDR3 residues: CASSWTGTGGYEQYF. CDR3 DNA sequence: TGTGCCAGCAGCTGGACCGGGACAGGGGGCTACGAGCAGTACTTC. The chain employs TRBV7-2 and TRBJ2-7; 11 bases are shared with TRBD1. Germline assignment: CDR1 SGHTA and CDR2 FQGNSA. V lost 4 bases, J lost 3 bases, and 5 bases stayed unmatched. The CDR3 is 15 amino acids.

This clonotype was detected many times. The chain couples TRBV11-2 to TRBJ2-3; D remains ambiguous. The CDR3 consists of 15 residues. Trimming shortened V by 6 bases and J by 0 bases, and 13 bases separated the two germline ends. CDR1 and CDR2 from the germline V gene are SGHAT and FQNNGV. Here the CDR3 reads CASRRAITSTDTQYF. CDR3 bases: TGTGCCAGCAGACGAGCTATTACTAGCACAGATACGCAGTATTTT.

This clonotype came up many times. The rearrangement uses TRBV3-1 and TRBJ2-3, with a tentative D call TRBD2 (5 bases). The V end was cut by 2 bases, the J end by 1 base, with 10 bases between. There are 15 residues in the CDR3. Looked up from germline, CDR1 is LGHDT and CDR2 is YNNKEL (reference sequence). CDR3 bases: TGTGCCAGCAGCCAAAGCGGTTCGGGCACAGATACGCAGTATTTT. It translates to CASSQSGSGTDTQYF.

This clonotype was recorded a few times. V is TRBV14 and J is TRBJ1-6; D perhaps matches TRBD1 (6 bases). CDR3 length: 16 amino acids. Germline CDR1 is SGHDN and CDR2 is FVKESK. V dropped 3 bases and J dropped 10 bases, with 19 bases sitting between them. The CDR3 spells CASSQITGNSGSPLHF. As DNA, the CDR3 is TGTGCCAGCAGCCAGATAACAGGGAATTCTGGCTCACCCCTCCACTTT. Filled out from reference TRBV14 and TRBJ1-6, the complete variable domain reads EAGVTQFPSHSVIEKGQTVTLRCDPISGHDNLYWYRRVMGKEIKFLLHFVKESKQDESGMPNNRFLAERTGGTYSTLKVQPAELEDSGVYFCASSQITGNSGSPLHFGNGTRLTVT.